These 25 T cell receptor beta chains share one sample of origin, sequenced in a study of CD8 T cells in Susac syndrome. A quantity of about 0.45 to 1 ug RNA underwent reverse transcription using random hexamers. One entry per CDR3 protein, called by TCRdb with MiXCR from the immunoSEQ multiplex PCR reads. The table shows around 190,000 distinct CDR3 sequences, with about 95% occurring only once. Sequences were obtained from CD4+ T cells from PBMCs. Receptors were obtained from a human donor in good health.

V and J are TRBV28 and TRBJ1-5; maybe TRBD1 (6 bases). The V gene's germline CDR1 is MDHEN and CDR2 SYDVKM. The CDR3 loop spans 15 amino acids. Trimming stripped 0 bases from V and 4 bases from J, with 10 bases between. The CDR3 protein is CASSLWDSANQPQHF. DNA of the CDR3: TGTGCCAGCAGTTTATGGGACAGCGCTAATCAGCCCCAGCATTTT. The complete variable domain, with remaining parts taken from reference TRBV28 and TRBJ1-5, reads DVKVTQSSRYLVKRTGEKVFLECVQDMDHENMFWYRQDPGLGLRLIYFSYDVKMKEKGDIPEGYSVSREKKERFSLILESASTNQTSMYLCASSLWDSANQPQHFGDGTRLSIL.

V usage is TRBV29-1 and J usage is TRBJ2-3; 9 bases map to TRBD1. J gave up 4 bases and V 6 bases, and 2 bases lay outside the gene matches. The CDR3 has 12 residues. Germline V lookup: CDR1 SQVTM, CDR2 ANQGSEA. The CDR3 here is CSVGTGPDTQYF. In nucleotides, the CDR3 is TGCAGCGTGGGGACAGGGCCAGATACGCAGTATTTT.

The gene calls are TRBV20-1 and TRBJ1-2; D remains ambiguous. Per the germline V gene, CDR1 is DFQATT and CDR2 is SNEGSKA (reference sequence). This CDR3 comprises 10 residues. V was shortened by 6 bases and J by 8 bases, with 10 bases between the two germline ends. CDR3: CSARARGYTF. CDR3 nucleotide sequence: TGCAGTGCCCGAGCTCGCGGCTACACCTTC.

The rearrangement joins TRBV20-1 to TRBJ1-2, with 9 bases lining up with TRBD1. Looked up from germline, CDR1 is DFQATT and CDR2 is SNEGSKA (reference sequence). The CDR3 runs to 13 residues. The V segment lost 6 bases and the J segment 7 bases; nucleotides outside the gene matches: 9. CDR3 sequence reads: CSAAGGQGFGYTF. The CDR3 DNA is TGCAGTGCAGCCGGTGGACAGGGGTTTGGCTACACCTTC.

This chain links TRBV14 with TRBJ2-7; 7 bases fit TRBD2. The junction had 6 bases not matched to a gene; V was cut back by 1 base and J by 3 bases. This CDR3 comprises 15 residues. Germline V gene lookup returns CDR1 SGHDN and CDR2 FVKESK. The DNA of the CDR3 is TGTGCCAGCAGCCAAGTAGGAGGGAGGGTCTACGAGCAGTACTTC. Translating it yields CASSQVGGRVYEQYF.

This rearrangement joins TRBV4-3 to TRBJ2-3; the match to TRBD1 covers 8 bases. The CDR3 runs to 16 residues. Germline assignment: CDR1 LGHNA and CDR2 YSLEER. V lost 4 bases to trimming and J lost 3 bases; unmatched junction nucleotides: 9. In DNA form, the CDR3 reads TGCGCCAGCAGCCGGGAAGGACAGGGCCCGACAGATACGCAGTATTTT. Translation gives CASSREGQGPTDTQYF.

In DNA form, the CDR3 reads TGTGCCAGCAGTTTCCAGGGGGGTAGGGATGAGCAGTTCTTC. Protein sequence: CASSFQGGRDEQFF. This chain links TRBV28 with TRBJ2-1, with D perhaps matching TRBD1 (7 bases). The CDR3 extends over 14 amino acids. The germline V and J ends were trimmed by 3 bases and 8 bases, with 14 bases remaining between them. Germline V CDR1 and CDR2: MDHEN, SYDVKM.

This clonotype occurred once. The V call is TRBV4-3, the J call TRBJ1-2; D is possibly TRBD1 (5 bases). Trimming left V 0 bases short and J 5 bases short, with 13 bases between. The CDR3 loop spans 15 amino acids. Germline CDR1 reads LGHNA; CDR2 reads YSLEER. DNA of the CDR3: TGCGCCAGCAGCCAAGAGGCAGGGAGGTATTATGGCTACACCTTC. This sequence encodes CASSQEAGRYYGYTF.

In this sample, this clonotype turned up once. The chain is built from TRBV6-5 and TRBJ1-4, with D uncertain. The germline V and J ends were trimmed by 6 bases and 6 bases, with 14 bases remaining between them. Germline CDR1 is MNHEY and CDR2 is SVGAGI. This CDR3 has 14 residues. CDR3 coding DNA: TGTGCCAGCAGCCGAGAGGTTTGGGATGAAAAACTGTTTTTT. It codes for CASSREVWDEKLFF.

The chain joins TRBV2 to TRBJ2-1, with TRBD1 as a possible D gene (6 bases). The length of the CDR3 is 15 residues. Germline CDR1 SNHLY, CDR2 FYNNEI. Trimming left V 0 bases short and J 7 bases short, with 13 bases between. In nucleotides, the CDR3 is TGTGCCAGCAGTGAAGCGAGAGGGGGTTATAATGAGCAGTTCTTC. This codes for CASSEARGGYNEQFF. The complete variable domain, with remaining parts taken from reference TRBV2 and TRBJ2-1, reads EPEVTQTPSHQVTQMGQEVILRCVPISNHLYFYWYRQILGQKVEFLVSFYNNEISEKSEIFDDQFSVERPDGSNFTLKIRSTKLEDSAMYFCASSEARGGYNEQFFGPGTRLTVL.

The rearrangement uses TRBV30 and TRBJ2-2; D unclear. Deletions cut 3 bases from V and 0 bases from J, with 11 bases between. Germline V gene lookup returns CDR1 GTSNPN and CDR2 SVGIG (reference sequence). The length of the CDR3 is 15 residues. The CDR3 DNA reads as TGTGCCTGGAGACCGGATACCTCGAACACCGGGGAGCTGTTTTTT. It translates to CAWRPDTSNTGELFF.

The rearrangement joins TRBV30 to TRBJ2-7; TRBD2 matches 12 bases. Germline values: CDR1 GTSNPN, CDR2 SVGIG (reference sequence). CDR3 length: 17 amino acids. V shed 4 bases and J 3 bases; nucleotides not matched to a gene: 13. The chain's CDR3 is CAWTGQYGLAGFYEQYF. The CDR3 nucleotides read TGTGCCTGGACGGGACAGTATGGACTAGCGGGATTCTACGAGCAGTACTTC.

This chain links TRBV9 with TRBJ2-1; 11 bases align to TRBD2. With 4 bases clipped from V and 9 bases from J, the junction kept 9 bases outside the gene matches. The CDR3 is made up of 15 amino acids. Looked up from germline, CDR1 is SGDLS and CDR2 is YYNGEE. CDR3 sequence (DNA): TGTGCCAGCAGCTTCTCTAGCGGGAGGACAGGTGAGCAGTTCTTC. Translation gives CASSFSSGRTGEQFF.

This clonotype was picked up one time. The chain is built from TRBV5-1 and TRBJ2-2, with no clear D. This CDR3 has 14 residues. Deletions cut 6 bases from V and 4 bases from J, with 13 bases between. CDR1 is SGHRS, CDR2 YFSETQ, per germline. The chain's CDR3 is CASTTNLFTGELFF. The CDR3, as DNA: TGCGCCAGCACCACAAATCTGTTCACCGGGGAGCTGTTTTTT.

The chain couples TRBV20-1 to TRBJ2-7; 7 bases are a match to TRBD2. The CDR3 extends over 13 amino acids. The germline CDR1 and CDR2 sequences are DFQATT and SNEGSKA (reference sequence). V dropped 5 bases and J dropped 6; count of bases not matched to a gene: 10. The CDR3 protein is CSAPSPSGAEQYF. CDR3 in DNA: TGCAGTGCTCCCAGCCCTAGCGGCGCCGAGCAGTACTTC.

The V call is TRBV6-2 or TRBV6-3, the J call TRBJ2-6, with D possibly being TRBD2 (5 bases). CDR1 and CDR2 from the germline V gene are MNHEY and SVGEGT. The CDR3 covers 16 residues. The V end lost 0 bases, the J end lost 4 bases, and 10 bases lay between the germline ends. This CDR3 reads CASSYSRAPGANVLTF. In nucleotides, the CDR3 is TGTGCCAGCAGTTACTCGAGGGCCCCCGGGGCCAACGTCCTGACTTTC.

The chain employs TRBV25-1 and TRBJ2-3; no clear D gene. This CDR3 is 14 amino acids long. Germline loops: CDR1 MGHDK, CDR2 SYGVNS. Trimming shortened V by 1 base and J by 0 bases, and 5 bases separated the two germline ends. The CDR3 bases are TGTGCCAGCAGTGAATCATTCAGCACAGATACGCAGTATTTT. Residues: CASSESFSTDTQYF.

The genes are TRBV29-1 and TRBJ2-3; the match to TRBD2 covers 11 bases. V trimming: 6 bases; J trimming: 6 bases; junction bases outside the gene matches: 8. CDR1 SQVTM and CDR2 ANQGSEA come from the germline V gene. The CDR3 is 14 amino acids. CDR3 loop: CSVPTSGISDTQYF. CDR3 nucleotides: TGCAGCGTCCCGACTAGCGGGATTTCGGATACGCAGTATTTT.

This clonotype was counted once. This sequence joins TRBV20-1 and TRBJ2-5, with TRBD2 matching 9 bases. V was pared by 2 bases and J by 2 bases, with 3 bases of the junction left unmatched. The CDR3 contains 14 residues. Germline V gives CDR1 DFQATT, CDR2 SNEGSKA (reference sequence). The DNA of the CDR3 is TGCAGTGCTAGATTTCTAGCGGGGCAAGAGACCCAGTACTTC. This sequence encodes CSARFLAGQETQYF.

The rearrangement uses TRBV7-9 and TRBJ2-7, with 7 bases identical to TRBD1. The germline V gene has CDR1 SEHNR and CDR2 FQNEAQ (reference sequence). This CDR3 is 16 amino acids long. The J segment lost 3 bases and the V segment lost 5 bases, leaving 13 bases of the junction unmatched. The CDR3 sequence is CASSRLLDRVVYEQYF. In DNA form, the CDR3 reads TGTGCCAGCAGCCGACTACTAGACAGGGTAGTCTACGAGCAGTACTTC.

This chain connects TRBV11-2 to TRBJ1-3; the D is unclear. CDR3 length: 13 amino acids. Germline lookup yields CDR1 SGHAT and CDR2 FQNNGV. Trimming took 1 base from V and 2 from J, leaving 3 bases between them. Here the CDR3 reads CASSLVAGNTIYF. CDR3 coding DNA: TGTGCCAGCAGCTTAGTCGCTGGAAACACCATATATTTT.

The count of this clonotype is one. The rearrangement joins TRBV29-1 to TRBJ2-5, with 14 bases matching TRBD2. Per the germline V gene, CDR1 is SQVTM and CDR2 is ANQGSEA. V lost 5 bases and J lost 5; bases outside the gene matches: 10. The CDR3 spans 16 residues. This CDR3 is CSVLGLAGGVRETQYF. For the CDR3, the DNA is TGCAGCGTTCTAGGACTAGCGGGAGGAGTGCGGGAGACCCAGTACTTC.

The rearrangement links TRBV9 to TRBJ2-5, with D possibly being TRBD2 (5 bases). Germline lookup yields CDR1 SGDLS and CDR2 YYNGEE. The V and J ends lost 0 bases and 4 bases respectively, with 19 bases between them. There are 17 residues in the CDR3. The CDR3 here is CASSVGIGGLLPETQYF. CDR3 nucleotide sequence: TGTGCCAGCAGCGTAGGTATCGGAGGCCTCCTGCCAGAGACCCAGTACTTC.

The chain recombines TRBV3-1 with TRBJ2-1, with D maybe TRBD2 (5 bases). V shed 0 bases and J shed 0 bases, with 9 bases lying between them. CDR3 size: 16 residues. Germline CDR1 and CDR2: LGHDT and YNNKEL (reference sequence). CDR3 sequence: CASSQEAGSSYNEQFF. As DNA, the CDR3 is TGTGCCAGCAGCCAAGAGGCGGGTAGCTCCTACAATGAGCAGTTCTTC.

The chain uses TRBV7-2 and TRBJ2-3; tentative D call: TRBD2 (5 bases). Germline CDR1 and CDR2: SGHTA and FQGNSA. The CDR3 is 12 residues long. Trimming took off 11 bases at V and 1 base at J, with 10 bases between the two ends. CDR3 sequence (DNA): TGTGCCGGTGGGCGGGGCACAGATACGCAGTATTTT. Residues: CAGGRGTDTQYF.